The clone carrying this T cell receptor (beta chain) was detected a few times. The CDR3 is 14 residues long. Germline V gene lookup returns CDR1 SEHNR and CDR2 FQNEAQ (reference sequence). The V gene lost 3 bases and the J gene lost 4 bases, with 9 bases spanning the gap. This entry is derived from a study of regulatory T cells in long-lasting Graves disease. The TCR beta library used iRepertoire HTBI primers with Arm-PCR amplification of CDR3. One entry per CDR3 protein, called by TCRdb with MiXCR from the multiplex PCR reads. The repertoire holds 350,000 to 500,000 distinct CDR3 sequences, with about 15% as singletons. As to time point: newly diagnosed GD, antithyroid drugs for less than 3 months. From PBMCs, RNA was extracted and then used to make the TCR library. The same sample was also studied in work on T cells in Graves' hyperthyroidism and ophthalmopathy.

Sequencing was performed on peripheral blood mononuclear cells (PBMCs), taken at new diagnosis, from a patient treated with antithyroid drugs. This rearrangement joins TRBV7-9 to TRBJ2-2; D ambiguous. The receptor's source is a woman in her forties or fifties with Graves disease. CDR3 sequence (DNA): TGTGCCAGCAGCTTGGCGTCCAGCACCGGGGAGCTGTTTTTT. Residues: CASSLASSTGELFF.